These 5 T cell receptor beta chains came from one sample sequenced in a study of T cells after posttransplantation cyclophosphamide. Sequencing used immunoSEQ multiplex PCR; TCRdb keeps in-frame clones, though not all of them. The sample was found to contain about 40,000 clones, and every one recurs. Sequencing used PBMCs. The receptors were gathered from a woman aged 50 to 65 in good health and a related stem cell transplant donor.

This clone was seen at least ten times. This rearrangement joins TRBV9 to TRBJ1-5, with D possibly being TRBD1 (6 bases). CDR1 SGDLS and CDR2 YYNGEE come from the germline V gene. The CDR3 has 12 residues. The V end lost 7 bases, the J end lost 7 bases, and 12 bases lay between the germline ends. CDR3 residues: CASGGGRQPQHF. CDR3 nucleotides: TGTGCCAGCGGGGGGGGCAGGCAGCCCCAGCATTTT.

This clone appeared many times. J is TRBJ2-2 and V is TRBV27; a weak D match, TRBD2 (5 bases). Deletions cut 6 bases from V and 1 base from J, with 18 bases between. This CDR3 is built from 17 residues. Germline V CDR1 and CDR2: MNHEY, SMNVEV (reference sequence). The CDR3 DNA reads as TGTGCCAGCAGAGTTTTTGGAACACTAGAGAACACCGGGGAGCTGTTTTTT. It codes for CASRVFGTLENTGELFF.

This clone was recorded many times. The chain carries TRBV11-2 and TRBJ1-2; D is ambiguous. Per the germline V gene, CDR1 is SGHAT and CDR2 is FQNNGV. The CDR3 length is 12 residues. V was shortened by 1 base and J by 5 bases, with 5 bases between the two germline ends. The CDR3 reads CASSLGQYGYTF. Here the CDR3 DNA reads TGTGCCAGCAGCTTAGGGCAGTATGGCTACACCTTC.

This clone was counted ten times or more. DNA of the CDR3: TGTGCCAGCAGCTCAGCGGGGGCCACATCCTACGAGCAGTACTTC. Amino acids: CASSSAGATSYEQYF. The rearrangement uses TRBV7-2 and TRBJ2-7; 8 positions match TRBD2. Germline CDR1 reads SGHTA; CDR2 reads FQGNSA. This CDR3 is 15 amino acids long. J was trimmed by 1 base and V by 4 bases; bases with no gene match: 6.

This clone appeared many times. V and J are TRBV28 and TRBJ1-6; a possible D gene is TRBD1 (6 bases). The CDR3 contains 14 residues. V lost 5 bases and J 9 bases, leaving 14 bases between the germline ends. The germline CDR1 and CDR2 sequences are MDHEN and SYDVKM. CDR3 in amino acids: CASSGYREGSPLHF. Here the CDR3 DNA reads TGTGCCAGCAGTGGGTACAGGGAAGGTTCACCCCTCCACTTT. Supplemented by reference TRBV28 and TRBJ1-6, the full variable domain reads DVKVTQSSRYLVKRTGEKVFLECVQDMDHENMFWYRQDPGLGLRLIYFSYDVKMKEKGDIPEGYSVSREKKERFSLILESASTNQTSMYLCASSGYREGSPLHFGNGTRLTVT.